These 19 T cell receptor beta chains originate from one sample sequenced in a study of blood T cell repertoires in COVID-19. TCRdb's copy holds only in-frame clones and misses some; the assay was immunoSEQ multiplex PCR. Here the sample spans 300,000 or so clones, roughly 86% being singletons. The sample comprised peripheral blood. The origin of the receptors is a woman aged 45-65 years with acute or convalescent COVID-19.

The V and J genes are TRBV3-1 (or the pseudogene TRBV3-2) and TRBJ2-7; D remains ambiguous. Trimming cost V 2 bases and J 4 bases, with 12 bases left between them. Germline lookup yields CDR1 LGHDT and CDR2 YNNKEL (reference sequence). The CDR3 is made up of 14 amino acids. CDR3: CASSQKGGEYEQYF. In nucleotides, the CDR3 is TGTGCCAGCAGCCAAAAAGGTGGAGAATACGAGCAGTACTTC.

The chain carries TRBV28 and TRBJ2-7; D is possibly TRBD1 (6 bases). Between the trimmed V and J ends, which lost 3 bases and 0 bases, there was a span of 12 bases. Germline values: CDR1 MDHEN, CDR2 SYDVKM. This CDR3 has 15 residues. The DNA for the CDR3 is TGTGCCAGCAGTTTTAGGGGGTGGAGCTCCTACGAGCAGTACTTC. This codes for CASSFRGWSSYEQYF.

The genes are TRBV9 and TRBJ1-2; D unresolved. CDR1 SGDLS and CDR2 YYNGEE come from the germline V gene. Trimming removed 5 bases from V and 3 bases from J, with 20 bases in between. The length of the CDR3 is 16 residues. The DNA of the CDR3 is TGTGCCAGCAGTGAAGGAGTCGGAGGGTTTGACTATGGCTACACCTTC. Translating it yields CASSEGVGGFDYGYTF.

Concerning this clone itself: This sample also contains other DNA sequences that code for the same CDR3. This sequence joins TRBV18 and TRBJ1-5, with a weak D call TRBD1 (6 bases). The germline CDR1 and CDR2 sequences are KGHSH and LQKENI. This CDR3 is 14 amino acids long. The V gene lost 6 bases and the J gene lost 4 bases, with 13 bases spanning the gap. CDR3 nucleotide sequence: TGTGCCAGCTCCCCTGACAGGAGGAATCAGCCCCAGCATTTT. This sequence encodes CASSPDRRNQPQHF. The complete variable domain, with remaining parts taken from reference TRBV18 and TRBJ1-5, reads NAGVMQNPRHLVRRRGQEARLRCSPMKGHSHVYWYRQLPEEGLKFMVYLQKENIIDESGMPKERFSAEFPKEGPSILRIQQVVRGDSAAYFCASSPDRRNQPQHFGDGTRLSIL.

V gene TRBV28 combines with J gene TRBJ2-7, with D possibly TRBD1 on 6 matching bases. Germline V gene lookup returns CDR1 MDHEN and CDR2 SYDVKM. Trimming removed 5 bases at V and 2 bases at J, with 13 bases between. The CDR3 totals 14 residues. The CDR3 loop is CASSPVDRAYEQYF. In DNA, the CDR3 is TGTGCCAGCAGTCCGGTGGACAGAGCCTACGAGCAGTACTTC.

CDR3: CASSLRSSGRAFPDTQYF. The CDR3 DNA sequence: TGTGCCAGCAGCTTACGCAGTAGCGGGAGGGCCTTCCCAGATACGCAGTATTTT. V gene TRBV7-2 combines with J gene TRBJ2-3, with TRBD2 identical over 11 bases. Germline assignment: CDR1 SGHTA and CDR2 FQGNSA. V gave up 2 bases and J gave up 4 bases; unmatched junction bases: 11. This CDR3 has 18 amino acids.

Of note for this clone: Other DNA sequences within the sample encode an identical CDR3. The V gene is TRBV12-3 or TRBV12-4, the J gene TRBJ2-5; D is perhaps TRBD2 (5 bases). Between the trimmed V and J ends, which lost 2 bases and 2 bases, there was a span of 6 bases. CDR3 length: 13 amino acids. CDR3 sequence reads: CASSLSGQETQYF. As DNA, the CDR3 is TGTGCCAGCAGTTTAAGCGGTCAAGAGACCCAGTACTTC.

This clone showed up just once. The chain links TRBV28 to TRBJ1-6, with D possibly TRBD1 on 6 matching bases. Germline V lookup: CDR1 MDHEN, CDR2 SYDVKM. The CDR3 is made up of 13 amino acids. Trimming took 6 bases from V and 8 from J, leaving 11 bases between them. The CDR3, as DNA: TGTGCCAGCAGCCGACAGGAGTATTCACCCCTCCACTTT. It specifies CASSRQEYSPLHF.

The chain carries TRBV4-2 and TRBJ1-2, with D possibly matching TRBD1 (5 bases). CDR3 length: 15 residues. Trimming removed 0 bases at V and 3 bases at J, with 11 bases between. The germline CDR1 and CDR2 sequences are LGHNA and YNFKEQ. CDR3 sequence reads: CASSQEGVQYYGYTF. As DNA, the CDR3 is TGTGCCAGCAGCCAAGAAGGGGTACAGTACTATGGCTACACCTTC.

The chain has TRBV4-2 and TRBJ1-6; TRBD1 is a possible D gene (5 bases). The CDR3 is 17 amino acids. Germline V gene lookup returns CDR1 LGHNA and CDR2 YNFKEQ. V lost 0 bases to trimming and J lost 3 bases, with 12 bases between them. The CDR3 DNA sequence: TGTGCCAGCAGCCAAGATGGGAGGACAATCTATAATTCACCCCTCCACTTT. It codes for CASSQDGRTIYNSPLHF.

V and J are TRBV30 and TRBJ2-7; the match to TRBD1 covers 8 bases. Germline lookup yields CDR1 GTSNPN and CDR2 SVGIG (reference sequence). V lost 1 base, J lost 3 bases, and 8 bases stayed unmatched. This CDR3 contains 15 residues. The CDR3 nucleotides read TGTGCCTGGAGTGAAGCGGACAGGGCAAGCTACGAGCAGTACTTC. Protein sequence: CAWSEADRASYEQYF.

The rearrangement joins TRBV7-2 to TRBJ1-5, with 8 positions matching TRBD1. The CDR3 has 13 residues. With 5 bases clipped from V and 6 bases from J, the junction kept 3 bases outside the gene matches. Germline V lookup: CDR1 SGHTA, CDR2 FQGNSA. The CDR3 is CASSRTGSQPQHF. In DNA form, the CDR3 reads TGTGCCAGCAGCCGGACAGGGAGTCAGCCCCAGCATTTT.

The chain couples TRBV24-1 to TRBJ2-3; D remains unclear. Trimming left V 5 bases short and J 1 base short, with 9 bases between. The CDR3 loop spans 14 amino acids. Germline-derived CDR1 and CDR2 are KGHDR and SFDVKD. The chain's CDR3 is CATSGGRGTDTQYF. The CDR3 DNA reads TGTGCCACCAGTGGAGGTCGGGGCACAGATACGCAGTATTTT.

V usage is TRBV29-1 and J usage is TRBJ2-7, with 11 bases identical to TRBD2. Germline CDR1 reads SQVTM; CDR2 reads ANQGSEA. The CDR3 totals 15 residues. J was trimmed by 0 bases and V by 4 bases; bases with no gene match: 5. The chain's CDR3 is CSVAEGLADSYEQYF. The DNA of the CDR3 is TGCAGCGTTGCGGAGGGACTAGCGGACTCCTACGAGCAGTACTTC.

The chain recombines TRBV10-3 with TRBJ2-7; 15 bases map to TRBD2. The CDR3 spans 17 residues. Germline V lookup: CDR1 ENHRY, CDR2 SYGVKD. J lost 0 bases, V lost 6 bases, and 6 bases had no gene match. Written as DNA, the CDR3 is TGTGCCATCAGGCCGGGACTAGCGGGAGGCAGCTCCTACGAGCAGTACTTC. Residues: CAIRPGLAGGSSYEQYF.

The table lists this clone with a few counts. V gene TRBV30 combines with J gene TRBJ2-3; D might be TRBD2 (7 bases). With 5 bases removed from V and 5 bases from J, the gap between germline ends came to 17 bases. The CDR3 extends over 14 amino acids. Germline V lookup: CDR1 GTSNPN, CDR2 SVGIG (reference sequence). CDR3 nucleotides: TGTGCCTGGTCGGTGGGGGGGCGCGGAGATACGCAGTATTTT. Amino acid sequence: CAWSVGGRGDTQYF.

The V gene is TRBV27, the J gene TRBJ1-2; TRBD1 matches 11 bases. Trimming cost V 6 bases and J 7 bases; bases outside gene matches: 7. The germline CDR1 and CDR2 sequences are MNHEY and SMNVEV (reference sequence). This CDR3 region has 14 residues. This CDR3 is CASSGQGARSGYTF. CDR3 sequence (DNA): TGTGCCAGCAGCGGACAGGGGGCGCGGTCTGGCTACACCTTC.

The V call is TRBV5-1, the J call TRBJ2-2; D is possibly TRBD2 (6 bases). The V gene's germline CDR1 is SGHRS and CDR2 YFSETQ. V was pared by 4 bases and J by 2 bases, with 18 bases between. The CDR3 runs 17 residues. The CDR3 spells CASSAPGGNQNTGELFF. The CDR3 DNA reads TGCGCCAGCAGCGCCCCCGGCGGGAATCAAAACACCGGGGAGCTGTTTTTT.

The J gene is TRBJ1-4, the V gene TRBV18; D possibly corresponds to TRBD1 (5 bases). CDR1 and CDR2 from the germline V gene are KGHSH and LQKENI. This CDR3 is built from 17 residues. V lost 2 bases, J lost 2 bases, and 15 bases lay in between. The CDR3 protein is CASSPNRQGRTNEKLFF. The CDR3 nucleotides are TGTGCCAGCTCACCAAACAGGCAAGGTCGGACTAATGAAAAACTGTTTTTT. Full variable domain (outside the CDR3, taken from reference TRBV18 and TRBJ1-4): NAGVMQNPRHLVRRRGQEARLRCSPMKGHSHVYWYRQLPEEGLKFMVYLQKENIIDESGMPKERFSAEFPKEGPSILRIQQVVRGDSAAYFCASSPNRQGRTNEKLFFGSGTQLSVL.